This TCR beta chain was retrieved from a study of response to subunit inactivated influenza vaccine listed by TCRdb under 2018. Study-wide context: To follow how T cells responded to a trivalent subunit inactivated influenza vaccine, the researchers relied on deep quantitative profiling of the T cell receptor repertoire. Broad study findings and their caveats: It was suggested by the authors that each seasonal influenza vaccination may recruit only a limited number of new T cells.

This clonotype has more than one count but fewer than ten. What antigen it recognizes has not been identified. No base quality information exists; no much larger clone differs at one position. Inclusive of the bounding cysteine and phenylalanine, the CDR3 is 13 residues long. Left in the record is the CDR3 DNA by itself, 39 bases read in frame from the first base. Cut back by 4 bases and 2 bases, the V and J ends lie 9 bases apart. CDR1 and CDR2 were assigned from the germline V gene (reference sequence) as DFQATT and SNEGSKA. Library preparation used RT-PCR. For sequencing, an Illumina HiSeq 2500 was employed. The public sequencing data were trimmed at Q25 with fastp and processed into clonotypes with MiXCR by TCRdb, which kept only in-frame beta chains. Identical CDR3 protein sequences are pooled into one entry, listed with their most common genes and DNA. This sample holds 700,000 to 900,000 distinct CDR3 sequences; approximately 21% were observed only once. The ten biggest clones cover roughly a tenth of the sample.

The sequence came from a man over 45 who received an inactivated influenza vaccine. Donor details come from another sample of the same person, matched by shared clones. The sequences come from PBMCs from blood, collected around 5 days after vaccination. The V and J genes are TRBV20-1 and TRBJ2-1; the D gene is unclear. The DNA sequence is as follows: TGCAGTGCTATACCCGGAACCTACAATGAGCAGTTCTTC. Its translation is CSAIPGTYNEQFF.